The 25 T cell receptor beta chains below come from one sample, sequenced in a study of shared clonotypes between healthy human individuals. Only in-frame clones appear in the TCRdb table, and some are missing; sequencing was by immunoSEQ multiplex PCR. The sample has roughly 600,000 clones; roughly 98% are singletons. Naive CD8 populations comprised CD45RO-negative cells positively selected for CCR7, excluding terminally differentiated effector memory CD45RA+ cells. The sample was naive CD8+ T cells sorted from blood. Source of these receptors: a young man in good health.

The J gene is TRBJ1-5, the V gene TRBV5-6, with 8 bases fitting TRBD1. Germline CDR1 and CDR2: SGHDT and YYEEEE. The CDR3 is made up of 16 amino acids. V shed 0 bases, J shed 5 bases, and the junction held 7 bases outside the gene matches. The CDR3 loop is CASSLGQGANYQPQHF. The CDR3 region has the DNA TGTGCCAGCAGCTTGGGGCAGGGGGCTAATTATCAGCCCCAGCATTTT.

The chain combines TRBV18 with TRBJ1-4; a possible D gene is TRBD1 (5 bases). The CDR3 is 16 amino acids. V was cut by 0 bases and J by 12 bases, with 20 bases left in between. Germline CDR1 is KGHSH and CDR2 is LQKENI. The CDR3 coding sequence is TGTGCCAGCTCACCACCGCTGATTGGGGGTCTTCAACAACTGTTTTTT. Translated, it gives CASSPPLIGGLQQLFF.

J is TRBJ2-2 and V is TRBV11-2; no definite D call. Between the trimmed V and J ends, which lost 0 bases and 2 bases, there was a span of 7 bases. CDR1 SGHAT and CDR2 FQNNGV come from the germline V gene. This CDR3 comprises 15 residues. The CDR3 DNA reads TGTGCCAGCAGCTTAGACAGATATAACACCGGGGAGCTGTTTTTT. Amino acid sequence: CASSLDRYNTGELFF. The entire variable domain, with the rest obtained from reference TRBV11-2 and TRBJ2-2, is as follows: EAGVAQSPRYKIIEKRQSVAFWCNPISGHATLYWYQQILGQGPKLLIQFQNNGVVDDSQLPKDRFSAERLKGVDSTLKIQPAKLEDSAVYLCASSLDRYNTGELFFGEGSRLTVL.

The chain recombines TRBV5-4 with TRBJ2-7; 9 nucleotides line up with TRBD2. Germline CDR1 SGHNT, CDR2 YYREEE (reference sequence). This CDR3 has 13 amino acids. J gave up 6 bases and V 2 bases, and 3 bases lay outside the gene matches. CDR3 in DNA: TGTGCCAGCAGCTTTGGGACTAGCCCCGAGCAGTACTTC. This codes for CASSFGTSPEQYF.

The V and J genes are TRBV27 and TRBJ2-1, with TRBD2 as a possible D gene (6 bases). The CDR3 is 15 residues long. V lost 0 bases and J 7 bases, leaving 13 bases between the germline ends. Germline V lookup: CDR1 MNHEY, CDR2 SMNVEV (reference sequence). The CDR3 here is CASSLSTGVGNEQFF. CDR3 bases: TGTGCCAGCAGTTTATCCACGGGAGTGGGAAATGAGCAGTTCTTC.

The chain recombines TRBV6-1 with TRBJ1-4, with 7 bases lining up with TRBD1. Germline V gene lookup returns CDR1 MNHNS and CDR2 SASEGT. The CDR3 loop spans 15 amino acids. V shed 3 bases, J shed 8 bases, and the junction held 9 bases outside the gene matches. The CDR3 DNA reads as TGTGCCAGCAGTGAGGACGGGACAGCGGGGGAAAAACTGTTTTTT. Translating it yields CASSEDGTAGEKLFF.

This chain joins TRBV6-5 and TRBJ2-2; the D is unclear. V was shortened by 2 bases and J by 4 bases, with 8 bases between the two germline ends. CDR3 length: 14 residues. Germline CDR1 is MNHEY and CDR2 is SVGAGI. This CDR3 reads CASSYHSTTGELFF. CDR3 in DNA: TGTGCCAGCAGTTACCATAGCACCACCGGGGAGCTGTTTTTT.

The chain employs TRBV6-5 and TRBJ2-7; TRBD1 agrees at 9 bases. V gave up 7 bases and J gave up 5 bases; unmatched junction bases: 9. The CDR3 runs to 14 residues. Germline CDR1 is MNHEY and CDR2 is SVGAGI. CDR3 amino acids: CASTSGTGTHEQYF. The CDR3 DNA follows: TGTGCCAGCACTTCCGGGACAGGGACTCACGAGCAGTACTTC.

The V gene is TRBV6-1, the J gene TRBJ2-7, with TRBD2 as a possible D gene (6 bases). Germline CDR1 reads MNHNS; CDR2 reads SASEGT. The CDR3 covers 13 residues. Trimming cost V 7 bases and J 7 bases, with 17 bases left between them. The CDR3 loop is CASIRRGSSEQYF. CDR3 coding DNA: TGTGCCAGCATCCGCCGGGGGTCGAGTGAGCAGTACTTC.

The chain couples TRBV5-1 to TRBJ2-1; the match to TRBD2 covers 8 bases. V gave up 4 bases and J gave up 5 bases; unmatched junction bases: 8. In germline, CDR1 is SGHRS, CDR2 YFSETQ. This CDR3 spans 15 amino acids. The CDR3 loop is CASSQFGTSNNEQFF. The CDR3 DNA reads TGCGCCAGCAGCCAATTCGGGACTAGTAACAATGAGCAGTTCTTC.

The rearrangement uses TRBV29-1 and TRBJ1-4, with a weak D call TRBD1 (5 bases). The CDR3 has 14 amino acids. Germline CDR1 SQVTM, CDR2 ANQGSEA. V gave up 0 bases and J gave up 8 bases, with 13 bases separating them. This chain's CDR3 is CSVEDQGEKEKLFF. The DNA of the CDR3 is TGCAGCGTTGAAGATCAAGGGGAAAAGGAAAAACTGTTTTTT.

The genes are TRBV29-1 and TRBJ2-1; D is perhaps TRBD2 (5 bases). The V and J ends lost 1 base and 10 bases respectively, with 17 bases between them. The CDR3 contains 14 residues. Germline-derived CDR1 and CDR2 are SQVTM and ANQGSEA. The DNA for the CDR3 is TGCAGCGTTGAAGTACTGGCGGCGGGTGGAGAGCAGTTCTTC. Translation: CSVEVLAAGGEQFF.

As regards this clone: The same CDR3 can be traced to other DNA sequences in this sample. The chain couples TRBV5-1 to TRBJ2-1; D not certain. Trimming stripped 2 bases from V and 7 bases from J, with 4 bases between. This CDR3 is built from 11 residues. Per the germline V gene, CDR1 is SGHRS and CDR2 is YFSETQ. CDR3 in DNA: TGCGCCAGCAGCTTAGGGAATGAGCAGTTCTTC. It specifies CASSLGNEQFF.

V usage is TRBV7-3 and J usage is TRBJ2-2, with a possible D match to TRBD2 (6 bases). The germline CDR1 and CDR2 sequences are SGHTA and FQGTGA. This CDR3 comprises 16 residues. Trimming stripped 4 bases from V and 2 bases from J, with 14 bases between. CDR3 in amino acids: CASSSPGTQNTGELFF. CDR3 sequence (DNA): TGTGCCAGCAGCTCACCCGGGACTCAAAACACCGGGGAGCTGTTTTTT.

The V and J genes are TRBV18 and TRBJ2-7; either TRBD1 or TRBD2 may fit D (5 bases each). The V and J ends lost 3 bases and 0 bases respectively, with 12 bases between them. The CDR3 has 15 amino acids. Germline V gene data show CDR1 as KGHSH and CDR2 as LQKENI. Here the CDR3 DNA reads TGTGCCAGCTCACCGGGACCGACCGGCTCCTACGAGCAGTACTTC. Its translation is CASSPGPTGSYEQYF.

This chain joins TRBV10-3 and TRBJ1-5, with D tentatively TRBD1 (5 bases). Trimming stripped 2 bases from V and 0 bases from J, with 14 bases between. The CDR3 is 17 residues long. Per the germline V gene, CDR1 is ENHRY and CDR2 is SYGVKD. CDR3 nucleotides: TGTGCCATCAGTGAGCCGAATACAGGTTATAGCAATCAGCCCCAGCATTTT. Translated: CAISEPNTGYSNQPQHF.

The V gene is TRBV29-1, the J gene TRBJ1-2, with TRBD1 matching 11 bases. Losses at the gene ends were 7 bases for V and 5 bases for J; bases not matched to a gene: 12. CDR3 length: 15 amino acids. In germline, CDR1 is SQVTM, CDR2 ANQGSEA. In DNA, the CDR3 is TGCAGCGCCGAGAACCCGGGACAGGGGGAATATGGCTACACCTTC. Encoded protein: CSAENPGQGEYGYTF.

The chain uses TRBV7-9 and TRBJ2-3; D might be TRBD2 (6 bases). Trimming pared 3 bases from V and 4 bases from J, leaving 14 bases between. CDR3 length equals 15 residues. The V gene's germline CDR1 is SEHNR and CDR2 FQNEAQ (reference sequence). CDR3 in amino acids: CASSFVTSGADTQYF. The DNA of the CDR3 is TGTGCCAGCAGCTTTGTGACTAGTGGTGCAGATACGCAGTATTTT.

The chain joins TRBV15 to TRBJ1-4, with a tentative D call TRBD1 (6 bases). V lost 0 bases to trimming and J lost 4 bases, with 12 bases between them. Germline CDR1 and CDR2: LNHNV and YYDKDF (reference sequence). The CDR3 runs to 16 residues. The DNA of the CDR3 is TGTGCCACCAGCAGAGAACTCGCCAGGGGTAATGAAAAACTGTTTTTT. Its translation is CATSRELARGNEKLFF.

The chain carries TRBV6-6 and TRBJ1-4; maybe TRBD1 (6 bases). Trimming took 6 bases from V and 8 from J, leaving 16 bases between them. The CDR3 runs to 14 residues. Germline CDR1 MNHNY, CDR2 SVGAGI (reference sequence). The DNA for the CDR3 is TGTGCCAGCAGGATTCAGGGGTACCGAGAAAAACTGTTTTTT. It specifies CASRIQGYREKLFF.

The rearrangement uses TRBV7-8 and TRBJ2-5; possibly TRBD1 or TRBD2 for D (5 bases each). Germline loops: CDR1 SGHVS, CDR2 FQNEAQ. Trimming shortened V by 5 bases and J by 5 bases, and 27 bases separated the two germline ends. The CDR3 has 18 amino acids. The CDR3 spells CASSPPGQGETLWETQYF. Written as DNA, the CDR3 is TGTGCCAGCAGCCCCCCAGGACAAGGGGAGACCTTATGGGAGACCCAGTACTTC.

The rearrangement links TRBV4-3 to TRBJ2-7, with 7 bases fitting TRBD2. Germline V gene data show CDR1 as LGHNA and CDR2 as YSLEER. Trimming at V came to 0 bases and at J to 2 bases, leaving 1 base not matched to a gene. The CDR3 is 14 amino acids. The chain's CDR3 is CASSQERGAYEQYF. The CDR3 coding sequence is TGCGCCAGCAGCCAAGAACGGGGGGCCTACGAGCAGTACTTC.

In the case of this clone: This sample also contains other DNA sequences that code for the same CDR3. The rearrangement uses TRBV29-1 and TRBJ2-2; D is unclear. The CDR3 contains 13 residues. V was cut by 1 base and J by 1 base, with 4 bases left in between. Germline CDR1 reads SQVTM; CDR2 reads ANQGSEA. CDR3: CSVEVENTGELFF. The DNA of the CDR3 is TGCAGCGTTGAAGTCGAGAACACCGGGGAGCTGTTTTTT.

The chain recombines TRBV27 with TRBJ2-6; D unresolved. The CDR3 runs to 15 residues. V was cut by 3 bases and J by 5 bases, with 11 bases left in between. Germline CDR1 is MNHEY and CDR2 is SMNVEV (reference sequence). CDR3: CASSFSGPRANVLTF. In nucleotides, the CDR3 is TGTGCCAGCAGTTTTTCAGGTCCGAGGGCCAACGTCCTGACTTTC.

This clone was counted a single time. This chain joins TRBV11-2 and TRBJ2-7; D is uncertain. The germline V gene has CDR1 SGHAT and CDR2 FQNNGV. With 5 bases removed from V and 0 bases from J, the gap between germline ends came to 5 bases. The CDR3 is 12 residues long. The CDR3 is CASSQASYEQYF. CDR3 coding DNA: TGTGCCAGCAGCCAGGCCTCCTACGAGCAGTACTTC.